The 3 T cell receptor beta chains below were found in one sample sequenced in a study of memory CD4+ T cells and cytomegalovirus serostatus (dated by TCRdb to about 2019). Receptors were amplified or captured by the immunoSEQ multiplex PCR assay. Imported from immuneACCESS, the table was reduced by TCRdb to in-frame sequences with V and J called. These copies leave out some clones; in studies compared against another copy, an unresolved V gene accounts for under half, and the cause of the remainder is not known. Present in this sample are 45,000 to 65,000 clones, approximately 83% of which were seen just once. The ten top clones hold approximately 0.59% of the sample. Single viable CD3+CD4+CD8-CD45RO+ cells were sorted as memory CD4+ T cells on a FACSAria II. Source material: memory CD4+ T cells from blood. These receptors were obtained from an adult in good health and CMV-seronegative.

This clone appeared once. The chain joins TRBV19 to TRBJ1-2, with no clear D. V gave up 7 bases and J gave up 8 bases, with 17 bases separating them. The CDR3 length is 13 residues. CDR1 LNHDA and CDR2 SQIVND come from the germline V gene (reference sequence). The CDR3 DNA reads TGTGCCAGTAACACCGGCCCATCCTCAGGCTACACCTTC. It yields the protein CASNTGPSSGYTF.

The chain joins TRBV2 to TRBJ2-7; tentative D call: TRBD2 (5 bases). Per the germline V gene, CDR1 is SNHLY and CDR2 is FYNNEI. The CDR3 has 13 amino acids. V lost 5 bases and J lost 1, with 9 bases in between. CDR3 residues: CASSIPGSYEQYF. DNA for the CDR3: TGTGCCAGCAGTATTCCGGGATCCTACGAGCAGTACTTC.

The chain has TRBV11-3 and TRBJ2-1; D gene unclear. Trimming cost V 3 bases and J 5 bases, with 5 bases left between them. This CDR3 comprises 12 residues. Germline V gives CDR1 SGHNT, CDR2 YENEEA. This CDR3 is CASSLRDNEQFF. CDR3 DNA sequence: TGTGCCAGCAGCTTGCGAGACAATGAGCAGTTCTTC.